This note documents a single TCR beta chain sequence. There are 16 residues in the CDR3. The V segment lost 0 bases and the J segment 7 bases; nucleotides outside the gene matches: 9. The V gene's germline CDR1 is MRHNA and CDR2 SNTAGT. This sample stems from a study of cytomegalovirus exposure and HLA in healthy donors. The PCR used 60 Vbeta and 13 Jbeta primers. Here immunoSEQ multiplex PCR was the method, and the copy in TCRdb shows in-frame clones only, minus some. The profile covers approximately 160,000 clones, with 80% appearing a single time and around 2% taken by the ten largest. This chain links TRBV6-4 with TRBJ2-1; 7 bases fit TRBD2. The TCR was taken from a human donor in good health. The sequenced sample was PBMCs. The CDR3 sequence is CASSDSQRGLGNEQFF. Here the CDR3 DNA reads TGTGCCAGCAGTGACTCCCAGCGGGGTTTAGGGAATGAGCAGTTCTTC.